This T cell receptor (beta chain) is drawn from a study of blood T cells in healthy people across ages. Study-wide results and caveats: Among long-lived donors, naive CD4+ cells were more numerous and diversity higher than in aged donors. Estimates of diversity drawn from one million T cells were considered underestimates.

On this clonotype: The antigen is undetermined.

A sample-barcoded 5' primer and a J-beta primer mix were used in a second PCR of about 6 to 11 cycles. Tagging of each cDNA molecule was performed by a template-switch adaptor with 12 random nucleotides. Each sample provided no less than 3 million CDR3-containing paired-end reads. TCRdb redid the calling of the 5' RACE reads with MiXCR, one entry per CDR3 protein. The table lists 1.4 million or so distinct CDR3 sequences, 40% to 45% of them singletons. V lost 8 bases and J 3 bases, leaving 22 bases between the germline ends. This CDR3 region has 16 residues. Germline CDR1 and CDR2: SGHAT and FQDESV (reference sequence).

The J gene is TRBJ1-1, the V gene TRBV11-1; the D gene is possibly TRBD1 (5 bases). Sample: blood. The source is a woman between 18 and 29 years old in good health. CDR3 region: CASAGTARGIDTEAFF. CDR3 sequence (DNA): TGTGCCAGCGCCGGGACCGCACGAGGGATAGACACTGAAGCTTTCTTT.